This T cell receptor beta chain was obtained from a study of CD8 T cells in Susac syndrome. TEMRA cells were enriched by FACS, and CD4+ and CD8+ T cells were negatively isolated. The RNA, about 0.45 to 1 ug, was put through reverse transcription using random hexamers. TCRdb processed the immunoSEQ multiplex PCR reads anew with MiXCR; each CDR3 protein has one entry. The table lists 75,000 to 95,000 distinct CDR3 sequences, approximately 93% of them singletons. Trimming took 5 bases from V and 6 from J; bases not matched to a gene: 8. Germline V gene data show CDR1 as LNHDA and CDR2 as SQIVND (reference sequence). The CDR3 contains 15 residues.

The sequencing sample was made of CD8+ T cells from PBMCs. V and J are TRBV19 and TRBJ2-3; TRBD1 aligns across 10 bases. The TCR originated in a human donor with Susac syndrome. CDR3 sequence reads: CASSDPGQGSDTQYF. The CDR3 DNA is TGTGCCAGTAGTGACCCGGGACAGGGGTCCGATACGCAGTATTTT.